What follows are 32 T cell receptor beta chains derived from one specimen sequenced in a study of cytomegalovirus exposure and HLA in healthy donors. Primers: 60 Vbeta forward and 13 Jbeta reverse. The method was immunoSEQ multiplex PCR; TCRdb's version includes in-frame clones alone and lacks a portion of them. The sample includes over 200,000 clones, almost 70% of them seen just once. The sample consisted of PBMCs. The receptors originated from a man aged 40-55 years in good health and CMV-seropositive.

Regarding this clone: An end of the junction differs from the germline gene, which may be a read error. This sample also contains other DNA sequences that code for the same CDR3. V is TRBV28 and J is TRBJ2-7; 8 nucleotides match TRBD1. CDR3 length equals 14 residues. The germline CDR1 and CDR2 sequences are MDHEN and SYDVKM. CDR3 in amino acids: CASSLATGAYEQYF. DNA of the CDR3: TGTGCCAGCAGTTTAGCGACAGGGGCCTATGAGCAGTACTTC. Filled out from reference TRBV28 and TRBJ2-7, the complete variable domain reads DVKVTQSSRYLVKRTGEKVFLECVQDMDHENMFWYRQDPGLGLRLIYFSYDVKMKEKGDIPEGYSVSREKKERFSLILESASTNQTSMYLCASSLATGAYEQYFGPGTRLTVT.

The rearrangement uses TRBV5-1 and TRBJ1-1; maybe TRBD1 (6 bases). V lost 4 bases to trimming and J lost 0 bases, with 13 bases between them. CDR3 length: 15 amino acids. CDR1 and CDR2 (germline): SGHRS, YFSETQ. CDR3 sequence: CASSGGQSVNTEAFF. CDR3 DNA sequence: TGCGCCAGCAGCGGTGGACAGTCCGTGAACACTGAAGCTTTCTTT.

The genes are TRBV5-5 and TRBJ1-2; 8 nucleotides agree with TRBD1. Trimming removed 2 bases from V and 5 bases from J; junction bases left unmatched: 5. CDR1 and CDR2 from the germline V gene are SGHKS and YYEKEE (reference sequence). CDR3 length equals 14 residues. CDR3 sequence (DNA): TGTGCCAGCAGCTTCGGGACAGGCATTTATGGCTACACCTTC. This codes for CASSFGTGIYGYTF.

The CDR3 bases are TGTGCCAGCAGTCCAGGGTATGCCAATGAGCAGTTCTTC. It specifies CASSPGYANEQFF. The chain links TRBV6-5 to TRBJ2-1; tentative D call: TRBD1 (5 bases). The V gene lost 5 bases and the J gene lost 6 bases, with 11 bases spanning the gap. Looked up from germline, CDR1 is MNHEY and CDR2 is SVGAGI. The CDR3 contains 13 residues.

The chain couples TRBV11-2 to TRBJ1-3, with unresolved D. This CDR3 contains 11 residues. V dropped 4 bases and J dropped 8 bases, with 6 bases sitting between them. Germline CDR1 is SGHAT and CDR2 is FQNNGV. The CDR3 here is CASSSVDTIYF. The CDR3 DNA sequence: TGTGCCAGCAGCTCGGTGGACACCATATATTTT.

About this clone: This CDR3 is also generated by other DNA sequences in the sample. The V and J genes are TRBV5-1 and TRBJ2-7, with 9 bases aligning to TRBD1. V trimming: 1 base; J trimming: 5 bases; junction bases outside the gene matches: 7. The CDR3 length is 15 residues. Germline CDR1 reads SGHRS; CDR2 reads YFSETQ. The CDR3 DNA sequence: TGCGCCAGCAGCTTGTCTGGGACAGGGATCCACGAGCAGTACTTC. This translates into CASSLSGTGIHEQYF.

The chain joins TRBV18 to TRBJ2-3; D might be TRBD2 (5 bases). Germline CDR1 is KGHSH and CDR2 is LQKENI. Trimming stripped 7 bases from V and 4 bases from J, with 18 bases between. The CDR3 contains 15 residues. The chain's CDR3 is CASFPDGDWADTQYF. CDR3 nucleotide sequence: TGTGCCAGCTTTCCCGACGGGGATTGGGCAGATACGCAGTATTTT.

Comment on this clone: Relative to the germline gene, one junction end is altered; a read error may explain this. V and J are TRBV10-3 and TRBJ1-5; D remains ambiguous. This CDR3 spans 13 amino acids. CDR1 and CDR2 from the germline V gene are ENHRY and SYGVKD. Here the CDR3 DNA reads TGTGCCGTCAGCGGAGGGATGGGCCAGCCCCAGCATTTT. Residues: CAVSGGMGQPQHF.

A single count supports this clone. This chain uses TRBV5-6 with TRBJ2-7; TRBD1 agrees at 8 bases. The ends lost 2 bases at V and 7 bases at J; junction bases unmatched: 8. CDR1 and CDR2 (germline): SGHDT, YYEEEE. The CDR3 consists of 14 residues. The CDR3 protein is CASSFDRGLGEQYF. Here the CDR3 DNA reads TGTGCCAGCAGCTTCGACAGGGGACTGGGGGAGCAGTACTTC.

This rearrangement joins TRBV6-5 to TRBJ1-5; 8 positions match TRBD1. After removal of 6 bases from V and 3 bases from J, the junction contained 4 bases not matched to a gene. From germline, CDR1 is MNHEY and CDR2 SVGAGI. This CDR3 has 14 amino acids. In DNA form, the CDR3 reads TGTGCCAGCAGCGACAGGGGTCCCAATCAGCCCCAGCATTTT. Protein sequence: CASSDRGPNQPQHF.

The chain links TRBV4-1 to TRBJ2-5, with D perhaps matching TRBD2 (7 bases). The J call is doubtful: the DNA matches TRBJ2-7 better. The CDR3 runs to 15 residues. The V gene's germline CDR1 is MGHRA and CDR2 YSYEKL. This CDR3 is CASSQVGGGGSEQYF. The CDR3, as DNA: TGCGCCAGCAGCCAAGTAGGAGGGGGGGGGTCCGAGCAGTACTTC.

The chain is built from TRBV6-5 and TRBJ2-7; D not certain. Germline CDR1 is MNHEY and CDR2 is SVGAGI. V lost 2 bases to trimming and J lost 5 bases, with 13 bases between them. The CDR3 has 14 residues. The CDR3 protein is CASSYLPEANEQYF. CDR3 DNA: TGTGCCAGCAGTTACCTCCCCGAGGCGAACGAGCAGTACTTC.

The chain links TRBV6-1 to TRBJ1-6; tentative D call: TRBD1 (5 bases). Trimming pared 5 bases from V and 9 bases from J, leaving 8 bases between. Germline CDR1 and CDR2: MNHNS and SASEGT. CDR3 length equals 12 residues. The CDR3: CASSIGVSPLHF. In DNA, the CDR3 is TGTGCCAGCAGTATAGGGGTTTCACCCCTCCACTTT.

This clone was counted between two and nine times. The chain combines TRBV6-6 with TRBJ1-2, with no clear D. The germline V gene encodes CDR1 MNHNY and CDR2 SVGAGI (reference sequence). This CDR3 comprises 15 residues. Trimming shortened V by 1 base and J by 3 bases, and 12 bases separated the two germline ends. CDR3 DNA sequence: TGTGCCAGCAGTTACTTCCTAGCGGGCGACTATGGCTACACCTTC. Amino acids: CASSYFLAGDYGYTF.

This chain uses TRBV28 with TRBJ1-1; D remains ambiguous. Per the germline V gene, CDR1 is MDHEN and CDR2 is SYDVKM. With 5 bases removed from V and 5 bases from J, the gap between germline ends came to 15 bases. CDR3 length: 14 amino acids. CDR3 DNA: TGTGCCAGCAGTCCCTCCCTTTCGGGTACTGAAGCTTTCTTT. This translates into CASSPSLSGTEAFF.

In its sample, this clone was seen a few times. J is TRBJ1-1 and V is TRBV10-2, with 8 bases identical to TRBD1. With 6 bases clipped from V and 3 bases from J, the junction kept 9 bases outside the gene matches. The CDR3 consists of 15 residues. Looked up from germline, CDR1 is WSHSY and CDR2 is SAAADI. This CDR3 is CASRSINRGDTEAFF. The DNA for the CDR3 is TGCGCCAGCAGAAGTATAAACAGGGGGGACACTGAAGCTTTCTTT.

This chain joins TRBV7-8 and TRBJ1-5, with D uncertain. Deletions cut 3 bases from V and 2 bases from J, with 11 bases between. Germline-derived CDR1 and CDR2 are SGHVS and FQNEAQ. The length of the CDR3 is 15 residues. In nucleotides, the CDR3 is TGTGCCAGCAGCTTGGGAGGTTCGGGCAATCAGCCCCAGCATTTT. Amino acid sequence: CASSLGGSGNQPQHF. The whole variable domain, remainder taken from reference TRBV7-8 and TRBJ1-5, is GAGVSQSPRYKVAKRGQDVALRCDPISGHVSLFWYQQALGQGPEFLTYFQNEAQLDKSGLPSDRFFAERPEGSVSTLKIQRTQQEDSAVYLCASSLGGSGNQPQHFGDGTRLSIL.

The chain is built from TRBV4-1 and TRBJ2-5; D call uncertain. The CDR3 is 15 amino acids. With 3 bases removed from V and 3 bases from J, the gap between germline ends came to 14 bases. The germline V gene has CDR1 MGHRA and CDR2 YSYEKL. The CDR3 loop is CASSQLVGFEETQYF. In DNA, the CDR3 is TGCGCCAGCAGCCAGCTGGTCGGGTTTGAAGAGACCCAGTACTTC.

The chain combines TRBV19 with TRBJ1-2; no definite D call. Trimming removed 7 bases at V and 5 bases at J, with 14 bases between. CDR3 length equals 13 residues. Germline V gene lookup returns CDR1 LNHDA and CDR2 SQIVND (reference sequence). The DNA for the CDR3 is TGTGCCAGTACCACCCGGGGTCTATATGGCTACACCTTC. Protein sequence: CASTTRGLYGYTF.

The V call is TRBV2, the J call TRBJ1-5; 10 bases agree with TRBD1. The CDR3 loop spans 14 amino acids. Germline V gives CDR1 SNHLY, CDR2 FYNNEI. The V gene end was trimmed by 6 bases and the J gene end by 7 bases; junction bases not matched to a gene: 6. CDR3 DNA: TGTGCCAGCAGCCGGGACAGGGGTGGACAGCCCCAGCATTTT. It yields the protein CASSRDRGGQPQHF.

V usage is TRBV29-1 and J usage is TRBJ2-7; no clear D gene. Per germline, CDR1 SQVTM and CDR2 ANQGSEA. The V end lost 4 bases, the J end lost 2 bases, and 12 bases lay between the germline ends. The CDR3 sequence is 13 residues long. CDR3 bases: TGCAGCGTTGTGTACAGTTTAACCTACGAGCAGTACTTC. Its protein product is CSVVYSLTYEQYF.

The chain couples TRBV5-1 to TRBJ2-3; TRBD2 matches 8 bases. The junction had 7 bases not matched to a gene; V was cut back by 5 bases and J by 2 bases. CDR3 length equals 15 residues. CDR1 is SGHRS and CDR2 is YFSETQ in the germline V gene. For the CDR3, the DNA is TGCGCCAGCAGAGAGAGCGGGGGCTACACAGATACGCAGTATTTT. As protein: CASRESGGYTDTQYF.

The chain has TRBV19 and TRBJ1-2; maybe TRBD1 (5 bases). CDR3 length: 15 amino acids. Germline CDR1 is LNHDA and CDR2 is SQIVND (reference sequence). The germline V and J ends were trimmed by 4 bases and 6 bases, with 18 bases remaining between them. The CDR3 DNA reads TGTGCCAGTAGTACCGGGACTTGGATTGACCATGGCTACACCTTC. Its protein is CASSTGTWIDHGYTF.

The V and J genes are TRBV5-1 and TRBJ2-7; 7 bases map to TRBD1. Per the germline V gene, CDR1 is SGHRS and CDR2 is YFSETQ. V lost 3 bases to trimming and J lost 0 bases; unmatched junction nucleotides: 3. CDR3 length: 14 residues. The DNA for the CDR3 is TGCGCCAGCAGCTCCACAGGGGCCTCCTACGAGCAGTACTTC. Amino acid sequence: CASSSTGASYEQYF.

The DNA of the CDR3 is TGTGCCAGCAGCAATGGTCGGGGAAAACGTTCACCCCTCCACTTT. Amino acids: CASSNGRGKRSPLHF. This sequence joins TRBV21-1 and TRBJ1-6. TRBV21-1 is a pseudogene. The CDR3 runs to 15 residues.

J is TRBJ2-3 and V is TRBV11-2, with 13 bases lining up with TRBD2. Germline V gives CDR1 SGHAT, CDR2 FQNNGV. Losses at the gene ends were 5 bases for V and 3 bases for J; bases not matched to a gene: 5. CDR3 size: 16 residues. CDR3 bases: TGTGCCAGCAGCAAACCGGGACTAGCGGGGACAGATACGCAGTATTTT. This gives the protein CASSKPGLAGTDTQYF.

The chain is built from TRBV19 and TRBJ2-6; 8 bases are a match to TRBD1. Trimming at V came to 1 base and at J to 3 bases, leaving 5 bases not matched to a gene. The CDR3 spans 17 residues. Germline V gene lookup returns CDR1 LNHDA and CDR2 SQIVND (reference sequence). CDR3 in amino acids: CASSIVSGGHGANVLTF. DNA for the CDR3: TGTGCCAGTAGTATAGTGTCAGGGGGCCATGGGGCCAACGTCCTGACTTTC.

The chain combines TRBV7-2 with TRBJ2-1; 10 nucleotides line up with TRBD2. The CDR3 loop spans 12 amino acids. V gave up 7 bases and J gave up 15 bases; unmatched junction bases: 9. Germline lookup yields CDR1 SGHTA and CDR2 FQGNSA. The CDR3 spells CASTLAGANLFF. The CDR3 region has the DNA TGTGCCAGCACCCTAGCGGGGGCGAATCTGTTCTTC. Looking up the rest from reference TRBV7-2 and TRBJ2-1 gives the full variable domain: GAGVSQSPSNKVTEKGKDVELRCDPISGHTALYWYRQSLGQGLEFLIYFQGNSAPDKSGLPSDRFSAERTGGSVSTLTIQRTQQEDSAVYLCASTLAGANLFFGPGTRLTVL.

The chain couples TRBV6-5 to TRBJ1-4, with a tentative D call TRBD1 (6 bases). The CDR3 totals 13 residues. The V gene's germline CDR1 is MNHEY and CDR2 SVGAGI. V dropped 6 bases and J dropped 3 bases, with 8 bases sitting between them. The CDR3 spells CASSRTANEKLFF. The CDR3 DNA follows: TGTGCCAGCAGCCGGACAGCTAATGAAAAACTGTTTTTT.

V is TRBV5-4 and J is TRBJ1-6; weak D call: TRBD1 (5 bases). Germline CDR1 reads SGHNT; CDR2 reads YYREEE (reference sequence). V was pared by 4 bases and J by 10 bases, with 15 bases between. The CDR3 consists of 14 residues. CDR3 region: CASSALRGESPLHF. DNA of the CDR3: TGTGCCAGCAGCGCGCTAAGGGGCGAGTCACCCCTCCACTTT.

This chain joins TRBV4-3 and TRBJ2-3, with 8 bases lining up with TRBD2. The CDR3 length is 17 residues. Germline V gives CDR1 LGHNA, CDR2 YSLEER. Germline trimming cut 4 bases from V and 1 base from J; bases unmatched to any gene: 10. CDR3 sequence: CASSLLSGGAGTDTQYF. The CDR3 coding sequence is TGCGCCAGCAGCCTCCTCTCCGGGGGGGCCGGCACAGATACGCAGTATTTT.

The J gene is TRBJ2-5, the V gene TRBV6-1; possibly TRBD2 for D (5 bases). This CDR3 is built from 12 residues. From germline, CDR1 is MNHNS and CDR2 SASEGT. Trimming cost V 4 bases and J 2 bases, with 5 bases left between them. The CDR3 region has the DNA TGTGCCAGCAGTGGGAGGCAAGAGACCCAGTACTTC. As protein: CASSGRQETQYF.